These 21 T cell receptor beta chains share one sample of origin, sequenced in a study of blood T cell repertoires in COVID-19. Profiling relied on immunoSEQ multiplex PCR, and the TCRdb table lists in-frame clones only, not all of them. This table has under 250,000 clones, over 75% appearing once. Specimen: PBMCs or T cells enriched from blood (not recorded which). The receptors here all came from a woman aged 30 to 39 who had been exposed to COVID-19.

The rearrangement joins TRBV18 to TRBJ1-2; 7 bases align to TRBD1. The CDR3 sequence is 15 residues long. Germline CDR1 and CDR2: KGHSH and LQKENI. The J segment lost 6 bases and the V segment lost 2 bases, leaving 9 bases of the junction unmatched. DNA for the CDR3: TGTGCCAGCTCACCATCTGGACAGGAGCTCCATGGCTACACCTTC. It translates to CASSPSGQELHGYTF.

The chain couples TRBV5-6 to TRBJ2-7; 13 nucleotides match TRBD2. This CDR3 has 15 amino acids. V trimming: 6 bases; J trimming: 2 bases; junction bases outside the gene matches: 5. CDR1 is SGHDT, CDR2 YYEEEE, per germline. Here the CDR3 reads CASTLLAGGPYEQYF. For the CDR3, the DNA is TGTGCCAGCACCTTACTAGCGGGAGGGCCCTACGAGCAGTACTTC. Using reference TRBV5-6 and TRBJ2-7 for the parts outside the CDR3, the full variable domain is DAGVTQSPTHLIKTRGQQVTLRCSPKSGHDTVSWYQQALGQGPQFIFQYYEEEERQRGNFPDRFSGHQFPNYSSELNVNALLLGDSALYLCASTLLAGGPYEQYFGPGTRLTVT.

The chain uses TRBV14 and TRBJ2-7, with a tentative D call TRBD1 (5 bases). The germline gives CDR1 SGHDN, CDR2 FVKESK. This CDR3 has 19 amino acids. Trimming pared 0 bases from V and 1 base from J, leaving 22 bases between. The CDR3: CASSQEGVLGVKRSYEQYF. DNA for the CDR3: TGTGCCAGCAGCCAAGAAGGGGTGCTAGGGGTGAAGAGGTCCTACGAGCAGTACTTC.

The J gene is TRBJ1-3, the V gene TRBV28; 8 bases are shared with TRBD1. The CDR3 is 17 residues long. In germline, CDR1 is MDHEN, CDR2 SYDVKM. V was clipped by 5 bases and J by 4 bases; unmatched bases: 13. In DNA, the CDR3 is TGTGCCAGCAGTCCCCCGGGACAGGCCAGGTTAGGAAACACCATATATTTT. Protein sequence: CASSPPGQARLGNTIYF.

The chain has TRBV6-5 and TRBJ2-7; weak D call: TRBD1 (6 bases). The CDR3 runs to 14 residues. In germline, CDR1 is MNHEY, CDR2 SVGAGI. V was cut by 0 bases and J by 4 bases, with 10 bases left in between. The CDR3 DNA reads as TGTGCCAGCAGTTACTCTTGGGGGCGGTACGAGCAGTACTTC. This codes for CASSYSWGRYEQYF.

The CDR3: CSVGGGPKSGYTF. DNA of the CDR3: TGCAGCGTTGGAGGCGGGCCGAAGTCGGGCTACACCTTC. V and J are TRBV29-1 and TRBJ1-2; no firm D call. Trimming left V 4 bases short and J 8 bases short, with 17 bases between. The CDR3 consists of 13 residues. The germline V gene encodes CDR1 SQVTM and CDR2 ANQGSEA.

V is TRBV3-1 (or the pseudogene TRBV3-2) and J is TRBJ1-4; D remains unclear. Germline lookup yields CDR1 LGHDT and CDR2 YNNKEL (reference sequence). The CDR3 is 11 residues long. V lost 3 bases, J lost 9 bases, and 5 bases lay in between. DNA for the CDR3: TGTGCCAGCAGCCATGTCAAAAAACTGTTTTTT. Protein: CASSHVKKLFF.

The J gene is TRBJ2-7, the V gene TRBV7-8, with 10 bases identical to TRBD2. V lost 1 base and J lost 7; bases outside the gene matches: 7. This CDR3 has 15 amino acids. Germline loops: CDR1 SGHVS, CDR2 FQNEAQ. This CDR3 reads CASSLVLAGVREQYF. CDR3 DNA sequence: TGTGCCAGCAGCTTAGTTCTAGCGGGAGTGCGGGAGCAGTACTTC.

V and J are TRBV20-1 and TRBJ1-1, with no clear D. Germline V gene sequence: CDR1 DFQATT, CDR2 SNEGSKA (reference sequence). Trimming pared 4 bases from V and 11 bases from J, leaving 11 bases between. CDR3 length: 10 residues. This CDR3 reads CSAKLGEAFF. CDR3 DNA: TGCAGTGCTAAGCTCGGAGAGGCTTTCTTT.

The chain links TRBV6-5 to TRBJ1-2, with TRBD1 matching 11 bases. The CDR3 has 15 residues. V lost 5 bases to trimming and J lost 3 bases; unmatched junction nucleotides: 5. Germline loops: CDR1 MNHEY, CDR2 SVGAGI. CDR3 region: CASSRTGGEHYGYTF. CDR3 bases: TGTGCCAGCAGTCGGACAGGGGGCGAGCACTATGGCTACACCTTC.

CDR3 in amino acids: CASSLDGQGYEKLFF. The CDR3 DNA is TGTGCCAGCAGCTTAGACGGGCAGGGTTATGAAAAACTGTTTTTT. The chain is built from TRBV11-2 and TRBJ1-4, with D perhaps matching TRBD1 (5 bases). V dropped 0 bases and J dropped 6 bases, with 11 bases sitting between them. This CDR3 spans 15 amino acids. CDR1 is SGHAT, CDR2 FQNNGV, per germline.

V is TRBV6-1 and J is TRBJ1-2; 7 bases are shared with TRBD1. CDR1 is MNHNS, CDR2 SASEGT, per germline. The CDR3 runs 13 residues. After removal of 3 bases from V and 3 bases from J, the junction contained 1 base not matched to a gene. CDR3 DNA sequence: TGTGCCAGCAGTGAGGACAGGTACTATGGCTACACCTTC. Its translation is CASSEDRYYGYTF.

The genes are TRBV11-2 and TRBJ2-5; 10 bases are shared with TRBD1. Germline values: CDR1 SGHAT, CDR2 FQNNGV. Losses at the gene ends were 5 bases for V and 3 bases for J; bases not matched to a gene: 9. This CDR3 comprises 16 residues. CDR3 coding DNA: TGTGCCAGCAGCCCAGGGGGTGGGACAGGGGAAGAGACCCAGTACTTC. Residues: CASSPGGGTGEETQYF.

The J gene is TRBJ1-1, the V gene TRBV5-1; TRBD1 agrees at 12 bases. V shed 0 bases, J shed 5 bases, and the junction held 8 bases outside the gene matches. Germline CDR1 and CDR2: SGHRS and YFSETQ. CDR3 length: 17 amino acids. The CDR3 nucleotides read TGCGCCAGCAGCTTGGAAGGGACAGGGGGCGCGAGGACTGAAGCTTTCTTT. It specifies CASSLEGTGGARTEAFF.

The V and J genes are TRBV6-5 and TRBJ2-7, with a tentative D call TRBD2 (5 bases). This CDR3 contains 14 residues. CDR1 is MNHEY and CDR2 is SVGAGI in the germline V gene. V dropped 4 bases and J dropped 0 bases, with 10 bases sitting between them. CDR3 nucleotide sequence: TGTGCCAGCAGTTCCCCCGGGATCTCCTACGAGCAGTACTTC. It yields the protein CASSSPGISYEQYF.

The J gene is TRBJ1-4, the V gene TRBV5-4; 9 nucleotides agree with TRBD1. The J segment lost 7 bases and the V segment lost 0 bases, leaving 7 bases of the junction unmatched. The CDR3 contains 16 residues. Germline CDR1 SGHNT, CDR2 YYREEE (reference sequence). In nucleotides, the CDR3 is TGTGCCAGCAGCTTGGTAACGGGACAGGGAAGTGAAAAACTGTTTTTT. This codes for CASSLVTGQGSEKLFF.

CDR3 nucleotide sequence: TGTGCCAGTAGTCCCACCCAGTCCTCTGGAAACACCATATATTTT. The encoded protein is CASSPTQSSGNTIYF. V gene TRBV19 combines with J gene TRBJ1-3, with D uncertain. Germline V gene data show CDR1 as LNHDA and CDR2 as SQIVND (reference sequence). The V end lost 5 bases, the J end lost 0 bases, and 11 bases lay between the germline ends. This CDR3 contains 15 residues.

Only a few counts were recorded for this clone. The gene calls are TRBV29-1 and TRBJ1-1; D is uncertain. This CDR3 contains 13 residues. The ends were cut back, 2 bases at V and 5 bases at J, with 12 bases in the middle. Germline CDR1 is SQVTM and CDR2 is ANQGSEA. The CDR3 DNA is TGCAGCGTTGAATTGGGAGGCTTAACTGAAGCTTTCTTT. Residues: CSVELGGLTEAFF. The whole variable domain, remainder taken from reference TRBV29-1 and TRBJ1-1, is SAVISQKPSRDICQRGTSLTIQCQVDSQVTMMFWYRQQPGQSLTLIATANQGSEATYESGFVIDKFPISRPNLTFSTLTVSNMSPEDSSIYLCSVELGGLTEAFFGQGTRLTVV.

Details on this clone: One junction end disagrees with the germline gene, perhaps due to a read error. The genes are TRBV13 and TRBJ1-2; the match to TRBD1 covers 8 bases. Germline assignment: CDR1 PRHDT and CDR2 FYEKMQ (reference sequence). This CDR3 is built from 13 residues. CDR3 sequence: CASSIGQGRSYTF. The DNA of the CDR3 is TGTGCCAGCAGCATAGGACAGGGAAGGAGCTACACCTTC.

The chain carries TRBV5-6 and TRBJ2-1; TRBD1 matches 7 bases. Germline lookup yields CDR1 SGHDT and CDR2 YYEEEE. J lost 8 bases, V lost 2 bases, and 7 bases had no gene match. This CDR3 contains 14 residues. The CDR3 DNA sequence: TGTGCCAGCAGCTTCGGGGACAGTCGACATGAGCAGTTCTTC. Translating gives CASSFGDSRHEQFF.

Worth noting for this clone: The same CDR3 can be traced to other DNA sequences in this sample. J is TRBJ1-5 and V is TRBV5-1; 9 bases are a match to TRBD1. The J segment lost 2 bases and the V segment lost 0 bases, leaving 0 bases of the junction unmatched. Looked up from germline, CDR1 is SGHRS and CDR2 is YFSETQ. This CDR3 has 15 amino acids. The CDR3 spells CASSLGTGGNQPQHF. CDR3 DNA: TGCGCCAGCAGCTTGGGGACAGGGGGCAATCAGCCCCAGCATTTT.